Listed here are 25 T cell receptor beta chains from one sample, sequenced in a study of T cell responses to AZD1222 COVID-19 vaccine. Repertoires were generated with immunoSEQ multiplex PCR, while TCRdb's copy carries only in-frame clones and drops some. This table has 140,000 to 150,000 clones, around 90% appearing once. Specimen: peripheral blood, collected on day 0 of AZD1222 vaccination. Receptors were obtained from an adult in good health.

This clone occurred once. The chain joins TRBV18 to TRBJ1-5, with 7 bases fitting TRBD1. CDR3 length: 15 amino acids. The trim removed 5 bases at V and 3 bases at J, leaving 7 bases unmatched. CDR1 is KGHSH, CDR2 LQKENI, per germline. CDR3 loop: CASSTMGTANQPQHF. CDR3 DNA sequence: TGTGCCAGCTCAACGATGGGGACAGCCAATCAGCCCCAGCATTTT.

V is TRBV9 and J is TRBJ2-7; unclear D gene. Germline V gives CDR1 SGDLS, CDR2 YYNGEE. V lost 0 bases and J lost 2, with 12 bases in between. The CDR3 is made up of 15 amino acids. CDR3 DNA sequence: TGTGCCAGCAGCGTAGCTCCCGATACGGCCTACGAGCAGTACTTC. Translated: CASSVAPDTAYEQYF.

Here the CDR3 reads CASSLARLAETQYF. As DNA, the CDR3 is TGTGCCAGCAGCTTGGCACGACTAGCAGAGACCCAGTACTTC. V is TRBV5-4 and J is TRBJ2-5, with 7 nucleotides matching TRBD2. The CDR3 spans 14 residues. Per the germline V gene, CDR1 is SGHNT and CDR2 is YYREEE (reference sequence). Trimming at V came to 0 bases and at J to 4 bases, leaving 3 bases not matched to a gene.

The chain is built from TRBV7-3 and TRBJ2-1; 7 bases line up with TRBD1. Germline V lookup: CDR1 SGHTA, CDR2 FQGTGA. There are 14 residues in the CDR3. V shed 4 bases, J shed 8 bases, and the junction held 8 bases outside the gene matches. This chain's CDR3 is CASSSLDRADEQFF. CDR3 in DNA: TGTGCCAGCAGCTCTCTAGACAGGGCCGATGAGCAGTTCTTC. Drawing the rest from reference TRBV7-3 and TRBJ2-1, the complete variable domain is GAGVSQTPSNKVTEKGKYVELRCDPISGHTALYWYRQSLGQGPEFLIYFQGTGAADDSGLPNDRFFAVRPEGSVSTLKIQRTERGDSAVYLCASSSLDRADEQFFGPGTRLTVL.

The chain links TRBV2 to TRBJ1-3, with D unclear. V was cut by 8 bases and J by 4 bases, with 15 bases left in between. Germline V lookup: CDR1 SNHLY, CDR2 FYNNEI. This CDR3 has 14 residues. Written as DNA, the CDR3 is TGTGCCAGCGGCCGAAGTGACCTCGGAAACACCATATATTTT. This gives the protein CASGRSDLGNTIYF.

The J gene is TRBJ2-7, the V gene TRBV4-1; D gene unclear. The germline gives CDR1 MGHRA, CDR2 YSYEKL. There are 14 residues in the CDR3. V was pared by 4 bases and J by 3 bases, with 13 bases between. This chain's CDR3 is CASSPLGLGYEQYF. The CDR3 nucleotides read TGCGCCAGCAGCCCATTGGGATTGGGCTACGAGCAGTACTTC.

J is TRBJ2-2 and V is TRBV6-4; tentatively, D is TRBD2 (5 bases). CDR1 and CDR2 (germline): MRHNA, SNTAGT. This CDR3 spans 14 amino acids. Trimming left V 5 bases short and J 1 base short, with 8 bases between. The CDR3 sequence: CASSLEGNTGELFF. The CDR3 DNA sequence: TGTGCCAGCAGTTTAGAGGGGAACACCGGGGAGCTGTTTTTT.

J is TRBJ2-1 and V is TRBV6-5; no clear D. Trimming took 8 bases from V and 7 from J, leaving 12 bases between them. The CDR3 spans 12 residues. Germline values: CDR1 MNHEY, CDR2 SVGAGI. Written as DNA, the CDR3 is TGTGCCAGCCCCTCCGACGCAAATGAGCAGTTCTTC. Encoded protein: CASPSDANEQFF.

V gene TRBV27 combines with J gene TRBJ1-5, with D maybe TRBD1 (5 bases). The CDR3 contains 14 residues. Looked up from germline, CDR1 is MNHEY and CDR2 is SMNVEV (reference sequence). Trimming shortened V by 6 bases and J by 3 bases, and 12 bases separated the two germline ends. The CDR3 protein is CASSPEGTNQPQHF. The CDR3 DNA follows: TGTGCCAGCAGCCCCGAAGGGACCAATCAGCCCCAGCATTTT.

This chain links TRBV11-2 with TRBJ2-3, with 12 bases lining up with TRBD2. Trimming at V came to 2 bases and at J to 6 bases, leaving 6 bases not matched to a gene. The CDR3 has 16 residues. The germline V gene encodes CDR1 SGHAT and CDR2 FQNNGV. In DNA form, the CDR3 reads TGTGCCAGCAGCTTACTAGCGGGGGGGTTCAGGGATACGCAGTATTTT. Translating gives CASSLLAGGFRDTQYF.

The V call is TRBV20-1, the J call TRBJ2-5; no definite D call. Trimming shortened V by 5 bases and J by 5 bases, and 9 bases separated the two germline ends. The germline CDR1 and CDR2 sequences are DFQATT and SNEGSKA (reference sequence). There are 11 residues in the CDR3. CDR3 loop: CSAADGETQYF. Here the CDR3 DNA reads TGCAGTGCTGCAGATGGGGAGACCCAGTACTTC.

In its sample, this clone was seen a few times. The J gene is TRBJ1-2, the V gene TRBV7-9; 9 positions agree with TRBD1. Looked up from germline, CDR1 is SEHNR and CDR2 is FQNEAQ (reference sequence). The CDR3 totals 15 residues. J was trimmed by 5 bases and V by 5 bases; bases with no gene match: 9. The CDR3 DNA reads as TGTGCCAGCAGCCTTACCGGGACAGGGACTTATGGCTACACCTTC. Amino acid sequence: CASSLTGTGTYGYTF.

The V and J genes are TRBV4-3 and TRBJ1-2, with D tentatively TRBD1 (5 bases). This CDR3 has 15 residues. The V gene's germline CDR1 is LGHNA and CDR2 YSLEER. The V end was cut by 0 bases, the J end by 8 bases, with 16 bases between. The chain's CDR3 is CASSQDRGVGGGYTF. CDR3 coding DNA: TGCGCCAGCAGCCAAGATCGCGGAGTCGGGGGGGGCTACACCTTC.

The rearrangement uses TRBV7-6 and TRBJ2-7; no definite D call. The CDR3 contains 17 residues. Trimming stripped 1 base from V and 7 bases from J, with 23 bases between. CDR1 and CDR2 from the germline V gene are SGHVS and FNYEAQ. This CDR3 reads CASSLGPFQKKVREQYF. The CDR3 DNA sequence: TGTGCCAGCAGCTTAGGTCCTTTTCAGAAAAAAGTCCGGGAGCAGTACTTC.

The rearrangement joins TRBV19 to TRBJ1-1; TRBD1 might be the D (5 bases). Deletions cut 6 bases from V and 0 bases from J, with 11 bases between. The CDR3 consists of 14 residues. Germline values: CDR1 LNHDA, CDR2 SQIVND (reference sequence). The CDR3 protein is CASRPGPVNTEAFF. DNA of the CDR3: TGTGCCAGTAGGCCGGGACCGGTGAACACTGAAGCTTTCTTT.

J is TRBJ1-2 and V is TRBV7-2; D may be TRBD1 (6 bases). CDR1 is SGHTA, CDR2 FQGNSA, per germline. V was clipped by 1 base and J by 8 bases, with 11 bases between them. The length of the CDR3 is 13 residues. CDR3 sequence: CASSLGGAAGYTF. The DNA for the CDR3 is TGTGCCAGCAGCTTAGGGGGGGCCGCGGGCTACACCTTC.

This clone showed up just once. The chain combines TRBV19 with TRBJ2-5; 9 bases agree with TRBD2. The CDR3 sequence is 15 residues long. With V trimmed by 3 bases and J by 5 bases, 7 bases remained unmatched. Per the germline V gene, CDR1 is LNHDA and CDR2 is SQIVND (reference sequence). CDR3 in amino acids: CASSISAGGLETQYF. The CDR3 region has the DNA TGTGCCAGTAGTATCTCGGCGGGAGGGTTGGAGACCCAGTACTTC.

The CDR3 here is CASSFGRGYEQYF. CDR3 DNA: TGTGCCAGCAGTTTTGGCAGGGGGTACGAGCAGTACTTC. V is TRBV27 and J is TRBJ2-7; TRBD1 aligns across 7 bases. CDR3 length: 13 amino acids. Germline loops: CDR1 MNHEY, CDR2 SMNVEV (reference sequence). V lost 3 bases and J lost 4; bases outside the gene matches: 3.

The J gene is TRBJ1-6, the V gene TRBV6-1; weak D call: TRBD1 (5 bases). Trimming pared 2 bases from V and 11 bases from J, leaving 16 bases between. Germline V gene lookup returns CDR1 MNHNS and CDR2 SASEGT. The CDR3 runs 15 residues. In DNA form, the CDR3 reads TGTGCCAGCAGTGAACAGGGACCAACAAGGGCACCCCTCCACTTT. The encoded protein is CASSEQGPTRAPLHF.

DNA of the CDR3: TGTGCCAGCACCACCTCGACGCTAGTCAAACTGTTTTTT. Translation: CASTTSTLVKLFF. The chain employs TRBV2 and TRBJ1-4, with D unresolved. Trimming stripped 7 bases from V and 11 bases from J, with 17 bases between. Germline V CDR1 and CDR2: SNHLY, FYNNEI. The CDR3 is 13 amino acids.

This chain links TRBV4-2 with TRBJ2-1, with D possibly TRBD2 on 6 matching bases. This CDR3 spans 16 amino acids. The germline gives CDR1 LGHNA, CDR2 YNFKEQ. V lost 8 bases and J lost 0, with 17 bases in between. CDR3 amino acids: CASRPPGGTSYNEQFF. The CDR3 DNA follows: TGTGCCAGCCGCCCACCCGGAGGGACCTCCTACAATGAGCAGTTCTTC.

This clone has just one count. The CDR3 bases are TGTGCCAGCAGCGTGCAGCCCGATTATCAAGAGACCCAGTACTTC. Translated, it gives CASSVQPDYQETQYF. The chain recombines TRBV9 with TRBJ2-5; no clear D gene. V was pared by 2 bases and J by 2 bases, with 13 bases between. Germline V gene lookup returns CDR1 SGDLS and CDR2 YYNGEE. The length of the CDR3 is 15 residues. Full variable domain (missing parts from reference TRBV9 and TRBJ2-5): DSGVTQTPKHLITATGQRVTLRCSPRSGDLSVYWYQQSLDQGLQFLIQYYNGEERAKGNILERFSAQQFPDLHSELNLSSLELGDSALYFCASSVQPDYQETQYFGPGTRLLVL.

CDR3 region: CASSLTRVGEQFF. The DNA of the CDR3 is TGTGCCAGCAGCTTGACCCGGGTCGGTGAGCAGTTCTTC. V and J are TRBV11-1 and TRBJ2-1; no clear D. The CDR3 extends over 13 amino acids. Germline CDR1 is SGHAT and CDR2 is FQDESV (reference sequence). V gave up 3 bases and J gave up 9 bases, with 12 bases separating them.

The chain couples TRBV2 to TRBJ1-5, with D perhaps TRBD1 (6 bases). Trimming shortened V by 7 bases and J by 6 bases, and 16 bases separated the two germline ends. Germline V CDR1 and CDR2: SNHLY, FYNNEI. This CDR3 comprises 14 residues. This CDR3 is CASKRGGFSQPQHF. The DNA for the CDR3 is TGTGCCAGCAAGAGAGGGGGGTTTAGTCAGCCCCAGCATTTT.

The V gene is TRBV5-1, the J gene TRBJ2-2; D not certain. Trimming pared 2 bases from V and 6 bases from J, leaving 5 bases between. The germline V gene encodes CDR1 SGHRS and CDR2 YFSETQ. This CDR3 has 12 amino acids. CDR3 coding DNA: TGCGCCAGCAGCTTATTCCCCGGGGAGCTGTTTTTT. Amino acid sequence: CASSLFPGELFF.